Below are 2 T cell receptor beta chains sequenced from a single sample in a study of shared clonotypes between healthy human individuals. Profiled with immunoSEQ multiplex PCR; TCRdb holds only in-frame clones, not every one. Seen here are about 960,000 clones, approximately 80% observed once, and the top ten hold roughly 1.5%. Sequencing used memory CD4+ T cells sorted from blood. Subset described: CD45RA-negative fraction. The source is a man between 18 and 29 years old in good health.

The J gene is TRBJ2-2, the V gene TRBV12-2; the table's D call, TRBD2, was not checked against the DNA. TRBV12-2 is flagged as a pseudogene. The CDR3 totals 21 residues. CDR3 amino acids: CASRLAGNGDLTSGGSGELFF. CDR3 DNA: TGTGCAAGTCGCTTAGCCGGAAACGGAGACCTCACTAGCGGGGGTTCCGGGGAGCTGTTTTTT.

This chain connects TRBV5-1 to TRBJ2-2; 7 nucleotides match TRBD1. Trimming at V came to 3 bases and at J to 5 bases, leaving 13 bases not matched to a gene. The CDR3 sequence is 17 residues long. Germline CDR1 and CDR2: SGHRS and YFSETQ. The CDR3 sequence: CASSSPQGSAGTGELFF. The CDR3 nucleotides read TGCGCCAGCAGCTCACCACAGGGGAGTGCTGGGACCGGGGAGCTGTTTTTT.